The TCR beta chain described here comes from a study of blood T cell repertoires in COVID-19. Authors' analysis steps: For nucleated cells, counts were estimated from reference gene primer amplification. Measured with immunoSEQ multiplex PCR; TCRdb has only the in-frame clones, and not every one. V and J calls and clone size are as listed in that table; D and trimming were resolved from the DNA. The table has around 300,000 clones, over 85% seen once. Donors of Cohort 3 who recovered were those that had two negative PCRs, clearance, or symptom resolution. The CDR3 runs to 15 residues. This TCR derives from a woman aged 60-70 years who had recovered from COVID-19. Sequencing was done on a sample of PBMCs or T cells enriched from blood (not recorded which). The chain uses TRBV21-1 and TRBJ1-5. TRBV21-1 constitutes a pseudogene. CDR3 amino acids: CASSLGYYSNQPQHF. The CDR3 nucleotides are TGTGCCAGCAGTTTAGGTTACTATAGCAATCAGCCCCAGCATTTT.